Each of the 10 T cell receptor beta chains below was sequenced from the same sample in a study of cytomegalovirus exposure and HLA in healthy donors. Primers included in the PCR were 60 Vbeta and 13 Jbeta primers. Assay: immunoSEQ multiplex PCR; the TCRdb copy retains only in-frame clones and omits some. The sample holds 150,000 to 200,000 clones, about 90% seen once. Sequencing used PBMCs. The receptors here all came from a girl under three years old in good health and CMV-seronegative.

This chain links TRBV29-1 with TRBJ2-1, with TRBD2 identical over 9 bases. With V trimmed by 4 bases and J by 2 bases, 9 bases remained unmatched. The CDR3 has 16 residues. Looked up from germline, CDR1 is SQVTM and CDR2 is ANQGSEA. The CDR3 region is CSVGGSGGTTYNEQFF. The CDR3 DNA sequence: TGCAGCGTTGGGGGCAGCGGGGGGACAACCTACAATGAGCAGTTCTTC.

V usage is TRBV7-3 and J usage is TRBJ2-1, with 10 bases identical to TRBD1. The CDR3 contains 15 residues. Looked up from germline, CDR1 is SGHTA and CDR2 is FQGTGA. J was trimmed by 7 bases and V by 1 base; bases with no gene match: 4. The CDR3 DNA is TGTGCCAGCAGCTTAAGTGGGACAGGGGTGAATGAGCAGTTCTTC. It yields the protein CASSLSGTGVNEQFF. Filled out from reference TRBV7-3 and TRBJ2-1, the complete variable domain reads GAGVSQTPSNKVTEKGKYVELRCDPISGHTALYWYRQSLGQGPEFLIYFQGTGAADDSGLPNDRFFAVRPEGSVSTLKIQRTERGDSAVYLCASSLSGTGVNEQFFGPGTRLTVL.

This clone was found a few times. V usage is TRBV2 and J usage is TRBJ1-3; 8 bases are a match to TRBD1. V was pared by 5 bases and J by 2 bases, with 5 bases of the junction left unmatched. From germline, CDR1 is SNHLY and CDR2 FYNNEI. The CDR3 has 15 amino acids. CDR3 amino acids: CASSTQGAPGNTIYF. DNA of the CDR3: TGTGCCAGCAGTACCCAGGGGGCGCCTGGAAACACCATATATTTT.

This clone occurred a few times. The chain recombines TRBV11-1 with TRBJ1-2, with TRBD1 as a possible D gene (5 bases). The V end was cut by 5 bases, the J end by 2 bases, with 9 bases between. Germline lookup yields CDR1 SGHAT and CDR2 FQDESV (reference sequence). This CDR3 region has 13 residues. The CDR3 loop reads CASSLSGNYGYTF. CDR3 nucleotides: TGTGCCAGCAGCCTGTCAGGGAACTATGGCTACACCTTC.

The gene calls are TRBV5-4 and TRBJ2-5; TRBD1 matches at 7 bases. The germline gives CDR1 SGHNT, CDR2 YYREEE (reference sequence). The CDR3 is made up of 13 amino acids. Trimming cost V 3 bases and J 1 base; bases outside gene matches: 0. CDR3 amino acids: CASSYRGQETQYF. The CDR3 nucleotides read TGTGCCAGCAGCTACAGGGGCCAAGAGACCCAGTACTTC.

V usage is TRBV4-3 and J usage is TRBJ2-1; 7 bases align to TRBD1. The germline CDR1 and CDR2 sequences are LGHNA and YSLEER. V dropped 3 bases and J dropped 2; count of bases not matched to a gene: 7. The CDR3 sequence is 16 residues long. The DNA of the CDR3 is TGCGCCAGCAGCCAGGTTTGGGACAGAGCCTACAATGAGCAGTTCTTC. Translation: CASSQVWDRAYNEQFF.

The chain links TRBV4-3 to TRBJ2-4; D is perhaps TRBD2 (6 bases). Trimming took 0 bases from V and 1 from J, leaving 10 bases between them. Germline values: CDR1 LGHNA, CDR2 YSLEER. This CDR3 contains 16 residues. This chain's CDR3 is CASSQEAGSAKNIQYF. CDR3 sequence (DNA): TGCGCCAGCAGCCAAGAGGCCGGGAGTGCCAAAAACATTCAGTACTTC.

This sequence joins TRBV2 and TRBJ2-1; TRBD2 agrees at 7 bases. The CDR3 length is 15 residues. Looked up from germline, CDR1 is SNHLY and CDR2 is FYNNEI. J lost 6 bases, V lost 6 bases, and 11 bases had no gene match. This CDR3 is CASSQAGTTSNEQFF. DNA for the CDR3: TGTGCCAGCAGCCAAGCCGGGACTACGTCCAATGAGCAGTTCTTC.

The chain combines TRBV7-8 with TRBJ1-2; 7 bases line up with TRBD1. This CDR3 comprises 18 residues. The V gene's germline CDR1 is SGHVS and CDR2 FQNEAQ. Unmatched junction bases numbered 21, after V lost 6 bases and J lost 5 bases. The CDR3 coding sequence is TGTGCCAGCAGTAGGTGGGACAGCTACTCGGCCGGTCAATATGGCTACACCTTC. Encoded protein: CASSRWDSYSAGQYGYTF.

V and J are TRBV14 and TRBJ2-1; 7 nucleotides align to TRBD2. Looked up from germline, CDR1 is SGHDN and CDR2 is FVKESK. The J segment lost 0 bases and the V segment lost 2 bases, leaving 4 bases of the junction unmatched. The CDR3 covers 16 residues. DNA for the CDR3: TGTGCCAGCAGCCAACCCGGACTAGTCTCCTACAATGAGCAGTTCTTC. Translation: CASSQPGLVSYNEQFF.